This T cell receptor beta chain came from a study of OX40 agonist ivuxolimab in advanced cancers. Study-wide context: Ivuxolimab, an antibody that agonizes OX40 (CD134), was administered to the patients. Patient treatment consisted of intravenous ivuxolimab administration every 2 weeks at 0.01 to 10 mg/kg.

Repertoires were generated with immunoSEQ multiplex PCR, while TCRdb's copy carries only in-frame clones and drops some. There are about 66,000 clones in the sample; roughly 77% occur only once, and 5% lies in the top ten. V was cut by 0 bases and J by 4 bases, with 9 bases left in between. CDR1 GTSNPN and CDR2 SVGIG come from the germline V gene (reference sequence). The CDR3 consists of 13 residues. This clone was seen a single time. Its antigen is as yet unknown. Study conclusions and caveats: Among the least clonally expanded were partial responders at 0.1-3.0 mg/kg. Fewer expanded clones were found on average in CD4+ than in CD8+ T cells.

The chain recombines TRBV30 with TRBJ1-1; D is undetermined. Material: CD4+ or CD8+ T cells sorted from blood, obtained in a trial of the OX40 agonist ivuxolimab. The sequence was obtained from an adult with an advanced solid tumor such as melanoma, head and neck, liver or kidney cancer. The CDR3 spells CAWSVSGFTEAFF. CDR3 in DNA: TGTGCCTGGAGTGTATCGGGATTCACTGAAGCTTTCTTT.